The TCR beta chain described here comes from a study of T cell changes during pregnancy in multiple sclerosis. The table came from immunoSEQ multiplex PCR; TCRdb's copy has only in-frame clones and leaves some out. The repertoire holds under 65,000 clones, with 90% to 95% as singletons. The CDR3 has 14 amino acids. The trim removed 2 bases at V and 1 base at J, leaving 3 bases unmatched. CDR1 SGDLS and CDR2 YYNGEE come from the germline V gene. V gene TRBV9 combines with J gene TRBJ2-7, with 7 nucleotides matching TRBD1. The sample was CD8+ T cells from peripheral blood mononuclear cells, taken in the second trimester of pregnancy. This TCR came from a female donor with multiple sclerosis, enrolled in a pregnancy study. CDR3 sequence: CASSVRDSSYEQYF. CDR3 in DNA: TGTGCCAGCAGCGTCCGGGACAGTTCCTACGAGCAGTACTTC.